These 3 T cell receptor beta chains share one sample of origin, sequenced in a study of control samples from healthy donors and cancer patients (dated by TCRdb to 2018 to 2020). The library relied on the immunoSEQ multiplex PCR assay. This immuneACCESS table, as held by TCRdb, lists in-frame sequences with V and J called but not all clones. Of the missing ones, under half trace to an unresolved V gene in checked studies; the others have no known cause. The sample data list roughly 100,000 clones, and 83% of these were observed just once. The ten largest make up less than 15% of the sample. The sequencing input was blood. These receptors all stem from a woman between 50 and 59 years old in good health.

The rearrangement uses TRBV11-2 and TRBJ2-3; 10 bases are a match to TRBD1. Germline V CDR1 and CDR2: SGHAT, FQNNGV. Germline trimming cut 5 bases from V and 7 bases from J; bases unmatched to any gene: 6. CDR3 size: 14 residues. CDR3 in amino acids: CASSTRQGANTQYF. CDR3 in DNA: TGTGCCAGCAGCACCCGACAGGGGGCGAATACGCAGTATTTT. Full variable domain (rest looked up from reference TRBV11-2 and TRBJ2-3): EAGVAQSPRYKIIEKRQSVAFWCNPISGHATLYWYQQILGQGPKLLIQFQNNGVVDDSQLPKDRFSAERLKGVDSTLKIQPAKLEDSAVYLCASSTRQGANTQYFGPGTRLTVL.

V is TRBV7-2 and J is TRBJ2-5; D unresolved. Germline assignment: CDR1 SGHTA and CDR2 FQGNSA. The V end lost 4 bases, the J end lost 1 base, and 7 bases lay between the germline ends. This CDR3 comprises 13 residues. Here the CDR3 reads CASSYRTQETQYF. Here the CDR3 DNA reads TGTGCCAGCAGCTACCGGACCCAAGAGACCCAGTACTTC.

This clone was seen more than once but under ten times. The CDR3 loop reads CASSTGTGDDIEYGYTF. DNA for the CDR3: TGTGCCAGCAGCACGGGGACAGGGGACGACATAGAGTATGGCTACACCTTC. This chain uses TRBV3-1 (or the pseudogene TRBV3-2) with TRBJ1-2; 10 bases are a match to TRBD1. V lost 5 bases, J lost 5 bases, and 14 bases stayed unmatched. The CDR3 consists of 17 residues. Germline V gene lookup returns CDR1 LGHDT and CDR2 YNNKEL (reference sequence).